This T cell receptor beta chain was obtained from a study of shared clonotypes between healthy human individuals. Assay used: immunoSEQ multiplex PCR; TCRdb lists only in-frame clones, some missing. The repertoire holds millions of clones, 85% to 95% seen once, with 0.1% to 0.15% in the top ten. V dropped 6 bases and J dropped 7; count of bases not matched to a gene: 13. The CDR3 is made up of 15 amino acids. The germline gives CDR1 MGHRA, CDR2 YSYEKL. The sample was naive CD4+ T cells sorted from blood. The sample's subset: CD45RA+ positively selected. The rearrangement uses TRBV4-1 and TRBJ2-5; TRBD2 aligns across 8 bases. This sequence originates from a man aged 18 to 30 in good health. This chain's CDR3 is CASRGASGGLTTQYF. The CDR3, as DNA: TGCGCCAGCAGGGGCGCGAGCGGGGGCCTGACGACCCAGTACTTC.